Sequencing of this T cell receptor beta chain was carried out in a study of graft-versus-host responses after intestinal transplantation. Overall study: Tacrolimus plus steroids were given to all recipients for about 3 years, preceded by anti-thymocyte globulin induction. Study-level results: Individuals who had graft-donor T cell macrochimerism had allografts that showed high graft-versus-host to host-versus-graft clonal ratios. Early declines in HvG clones that occurred post-transplant were associated with peak circulating GvH clone levels.

Concerning this clone itself: The antigen remains undetermined.

This CDR3 region has 14 residues. Germline-derived CDR1 and CDR2 are MNHNY and SVGAGI (reference sequence). Deletions cut 3 bases from V and 2 bases from J, with 9 bases between. The protocol was immunoSEQ multiplex PCR, while the TCRdb copy is restricted to in-frame clones and leaves out a portion. The sample records about 59,000 clones, around 93% being singletons. The material was unstimulated CD4+ T cells sorted from spleen or lymph node cells, obtained before transplant. The TCR sequence derives from a human donor who was the organ donor for an intestinal transplant. This chain links TRBV6-6 with TRBJ2-3; the D gene is possibly TRBD2 (6 bases). This chain's CDR3 is CASSYPDYTDTQYF. The CDR3 DNA follows: TGTGCCAGCAGTTATCCGGACTACACAGATACGCAGTATTTT.